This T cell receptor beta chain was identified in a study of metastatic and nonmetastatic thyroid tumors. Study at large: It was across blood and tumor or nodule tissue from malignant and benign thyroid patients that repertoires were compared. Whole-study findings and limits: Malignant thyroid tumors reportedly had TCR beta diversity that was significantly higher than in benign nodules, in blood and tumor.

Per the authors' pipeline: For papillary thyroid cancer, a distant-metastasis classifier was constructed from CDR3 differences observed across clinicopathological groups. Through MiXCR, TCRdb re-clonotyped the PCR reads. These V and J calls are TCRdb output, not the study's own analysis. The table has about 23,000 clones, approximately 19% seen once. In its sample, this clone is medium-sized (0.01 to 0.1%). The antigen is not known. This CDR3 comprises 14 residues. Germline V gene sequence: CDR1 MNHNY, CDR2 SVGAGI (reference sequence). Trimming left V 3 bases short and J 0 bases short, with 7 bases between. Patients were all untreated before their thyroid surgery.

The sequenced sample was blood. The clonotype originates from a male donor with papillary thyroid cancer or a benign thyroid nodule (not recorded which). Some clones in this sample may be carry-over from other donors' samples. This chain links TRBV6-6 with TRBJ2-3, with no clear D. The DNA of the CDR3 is TGTGCCAGCAGTTATTCCTCAAGCACAGATACGCAGTATTTT. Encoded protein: CASSYSSSTDTQYF.